Listed below are T cell receptor beta chains from one sample, sequenced in a study of blood T cell repertoires in COVID-19. Libraries were prepared by immunoSEQ multiplex PCR; TCRdb keeps only in-frame clonotypes and omits some of them. The data hold under 200,000 clones, with 75% to 85% observed a single time. Sequenced input: peripheral blood. These receptor sequences come from a human donor in a cohort sampled during active COVID-19. CDR3s include the opening cysteine and the closing phenylalanine or tryptophan. The order of the fields is CDR3 DNA, CDR3 protein, clone size, D gene, J gene, V gene. A D gene is named only where the DNA matches it firmly. The size field is filled for only some rows; it gives once, few, many or a size class.

TGTGCCAGCAGCGGTTGGCGGACTAGCACAGATACGCAGTATTTT | CASSGWRTSTDTQYF | NA | NA | TRBJ2-3 | TRBV27
TGTGCCAGCAGTGACCTCCGGGACAGGGGCTACGAGCAGTACTTC | CASSDLRDRGYEQYF | NA | TRBD1 | TRBJ2-7 | TRBV6-6
TGCAGCGTTAATCAGGTGCCCGCTGGAAACACCATATATTTT | CSVNQVPAGNTIYF | NA | NA | TRBJ1-3 | TRBV29-1
TGTGCCAGCAGCTTAGTCGAGACTATCAGCTCCTACAATGAGCAGTTCTTC | CASSLVETISSYNEQFF | NA | NA | TRBJ2-1 | TRBV7-2
TGTGCCAGCACCCCCCGGGGGGTCAGGAGCTCCTATAATTCACCCCTCCACTTT | CASTPRGVRSSYNSPLHF | NA | NA | TRBJ1-6 | TRBV13
TGTGCCAGCAGCGGGTGGACAGGGGAGGCAGAGACCCAGTACTTC | CASSGWTGEAETQYF | once | TRBD1 | TRBJ2-5 | TRBV6-6
TGCGCCAGCAGCCAAGATTTAACGCTAGCGGGCTACAATGAGCAGTTCTTC | CASSQDLTLAGYNEQFF | NA | TRBD2 | TRBJ2-1 | TRBV4-1
TGTGCCAGCAGCCTGACAGGGGAGGGACTACAGCAGTACTTC | CASSLTGEGLQQYF | NA | NA | TRBJ2-7 | TRBV6-2/TRBV6-3
TGCGCCAGCAGCTCCGGGACAGGGTACGCAGATACGCAGTATTTT | CASSSGTGYADTQYF | NA | TRBD1 | TRBJ2-3 | TRBV5-1
TGTGCCAGCGACCTTGGGGGGGGCACTAACTATGGCTACACCTTC | CASDLGGGTNYGYTF | NA | NA | TRBJ1-2 | TRBV7-2
TGCAGCGTGAAAACATTGTTAAACACCGGGGAGCTGTTTTTT | CSVKTLLNTGELFF | NA | NA | TRBJ2-2 | TRBV29-1
TGCGCCAGCAGCCGCGGGACTAGCGGGAGGTCGGGCGAGCAGTACTTC | CASSRGTSGRSGEQYF | NA | TRBD2 | TRBJ2-7 | TRBV4-1
TGTGCCAGCCAGGAGCGGGAGCTGGCTGGGGCCAACGTCCTGACTTTC | CASQERELAGANVLTF | NA | TRBD2 | TRBJ2-6 | TRBV2
TGTGCCAGTAGGCCTGGGGGAGGCTCTGGAAACACCATATATTTT | CASRPGGGSGNTIYF | NA | NA | TRBJ1-3 | TRBV19
TGTGCCAGCAGAGGACAGGGGGCGCTTGGCTACACCTTC | CASRGQGALGYTF | NA | TRBD1 | TRBJ1-2 | TRBV6-5
TGTGCCAGCAGCGAGGGGACAGGCCCTAGGCTAGATACGCAGTATTTT | CASSEGTGPRLDTQYF | NA | TRBD1 | TRBJ2-3 | TRBV7-9
TGTGCCAGCAGTTCGGGACAGTACAATGAGCAGTTCTTC | CASSSGQYNEQFF | few | TRBD1 | TRBJ2-1 | TRBV27
TGTGCCAGCAGTTACACAGGGTATAGCAATCAGCCCCAGCATTTT | CASSYTGYSNQPQHF | NA | NA | TRBJ1-5 | TRBV6-6
TGTGCCAGCAGCCAATATGGCAGGGCGTACGAGCAGTACTTC | CASSQYGRAYEQYF | few | NA | TRBJ2-7 | TRBV4-2
TGTGCCAGCAGTGTCCGGGACAGGGTCGAGCAGTACTTC | CASSVRDRVEQYF | NA | TRBD1 | TRBJ2-7 | TRBV12-3/TRBV12-4
TGTGCAAGTCGCTTGGACACTCAAGCGCCCGAGCAGTACTTC | CASRLDTQAPEQYF | NA | NA | TRBJ2-7 | TRBV12-2
TGTGCCAGCAGTAGGGACAGGAGGACAGATACGCAGTATTTT | CASSRDRRTDTQYF | NA | TRBD1 | TRBJ2-3 | TRBV6-5
TGTGCCAGCAGCTTGGAAGGGGCGAGCTCCTACAATGAGCAGTTCTTC | CASSLEGASSYNEQFF | NA | NA | TRBJ2-1 | TRBV5-4
TGTGCCAGCAGTTCAAGCCCCGGGACAGGGTCCTACGAGCAGTACTTC | CASSSSPGTGSYEQYF | once | TRBD1 | TRBJ2-7 | TRBV27
TGTGCCAGCAGCTCCCACTCTGGGGCCAACGTCCTGACTTTC | CASSSHSGANVLTF | NA | NA | TRBJ2-6 | TRBV7-3
TGTGCCAGCAGCGACGACAGGGCGAGCTCCTATAATTCACCCCTCCACTTT | CASSDDRASSYNSPLHF | NA | TRBD1 | TRBJ1-6 | TRBV11-2
TGTGCCAGCAGCCGAGACGCCCAATCCCGAGGCTACGAGCAGTACTTC | CASSRDAQSRGYEQYF | NA | NA | TRBJ2-7 | TRBV7-6
TGTGCCAGCAGCCCCTCAGGGGGCTTCAGCTCTGGAAACACCATATATTTT | CASSPSGGFSSGNTIYF | NA | TRBD1 | TRBJ1-3 | TRBV5-4
TGTGCCAGCAGCTCGACTAGCGGGGGGCCCACAGATACGCAGTATTTT | CASSSTSGGPTDTQYF | NA | TRBD2 | TRBJ2-3 | TRBV5-4
TGTGCCAGCAGCCAAGAGTCGAGCAGGGTTAACACTGAAGCTTTCTTT | CASSQESSRVNTEAFF | NA | NA | TRBJ1-1 | TRBV4-2
TGTGCCAGCAGCATTGGGGCGGTCCCCGAGCAGTACTTC | CASSIGAVPEQYF | NA | NA | TRBJ2-7 | TRBV7-8
TGTGCCAGCAGTTACTGGGGCGGGGGCACTGAAGCTTTCTTT | CASSYWGGGTEAFF | NA | NA | TRBJ1-1 | TRBV6-5
TGTGCCATCAGAAGGACAGGGGAACCCTACGAGCAGTACTTC | CAIRRTGEPYEQYF | few | TRBD1 | TRBJ2-7 | TRBV10-3
TGTGCCAGCAGTAAATCGGGGGGATCCTACAATGAGCAGTTCTTC | CASSKSGGSYNEQFF | NA | TRBD2 | TRBJ2-1 | TRBV28
TGCGCCAGCAGCCTCGAGTGGGGGCGCTGGGAGACCCAGTACTTC | CASSLEWGRWETQYF | NA | NA | TRBJ2-5 | TRBV4-3
TGTGCCAGCAGCCCTTCCGGGACAGGGATCTACGAGCAGTACTTC | CASSPSGTGIYEQYF | NA | TRBD1 | TRBJ2-7 | TRBV3-1/TRBV3-2
TGCGCCAGCAGCCAAGCGGGACTAGCAGACTACAATGAGCAGTTCTTC | CASSQAGLADYNEQFF | NA | TRBD2 | TRBJ2-1 | TRBV4-1
TGTGCCAGTAGTATCCGGGACAGGGGGCAGGATTCACCCCTCCACTTT | CASSIRDRGQDSPLHF | NA | TRBD1 | TRBJ1-6 | TRBV19
TGTGCCAGCAGCTTAATGGAGATCAGCTTC | CASSLMEISF | NA | NA | TRBJ1-2 | TRBV7-9
TGTGCCAGCAGCGTAGGGACAGGGCCTAACTATGGCTACACCTTC | CASSVGTGPNYGYTF | NA | TRBD1 | TRBJ1-2 | TRBV9
TGTGCCAGCAGCTTCACCACCGGGGGGCCCTATGGCTACACCTTC | CASSFTTGGPYGYTF | NA | NA | TRBJ1-2 | TRBV5-8
TGTGCCAGCAGCCCGGTGGCGCTAGCGGGACCCAAGGAGCAGTTCTTC | CASSPVALAGPKEQFF | NA | TRBD2 | TRBJ2-1 | TRBV7-2
TGTGCCAGCAGCCAAGACCCCCGGGGGCAGTTCTTC | CASSQDPRGQFF | NA | NA | TRBJ2-1 | TRBV3-1/TRBV3-2
TGCGCCAGCAGCCATCCACACTCCACAGGGAATGGTGGCAATCAGCCCCAGCATTTT | CASSHPHSTGNGGNQPQHF | NA | NA | TRBJ1-5 | TRBV4-1
TGTGCCACCGCCTCAGGCCCCAATTCACCCCTCCACTTT | CATASGPNSPLHF | NA | NA | TRBJ1-6 | TRBV19
TGTGCCAGCAGCCCCGATGCAGGGGGCGGTAGCTATGGCTACACCTTC | CASSPDAGGGSYGYTF | NA | TRBD1 | TRBJ1-2 | TRBV7-2
TGTGCCAGCACTTATGGTGGCGGGGCCTACCAAGAGACCCAGTACTTC | CASTYGGGAYQETQYF | NA | NA | TRBJ2-5 | TRBV7-2
TGTGCCATCAGTGGGACGTGGACACTCCATGGGACTAATGAAAAACTGTTTTTT | CAISGTWTLHGTNEKLFF | NA | NA | TRBJ1-4 | TRBV10-3
TGTGCCAGTAGTACCCAGGCGGGGTTCACAGATACGCAGTATTTT | CASSTQAGFTDTQYF | NA | NA | TRBJ2-3 | TRBV19
TGTGCCAGCAGCCACCGACAGGGGGTTAGCTACGAGCAGTACTTC | CASSHRQGVSYEQYF | NA | TRBD1 | TRBJ2-7 | TRBV3-1/TRBV3-2
TGTGCCAGCAGTCGAACTAGCGGGGGGCAAGAGACCCAGTACTTC | CASSRTSGGQETQYF | NA | TRBD2 | TRBJ2-5 | TRBV6-2/TRBV6-3
TGTGCCAGCAGTGATGGCCCTAGCGGAGACCAAGAGACCCAGTACTTC | CASSDGPSGDQETQYF | NA | TRBD2 | TRBJ2-5 | TRBV6-4
TGTGCCAGCAGCTTGGTACAGGGCGGTGTGAACACTGAAGCTTTCTTT | CASSLVQGGVNTEAFF | NA | NA | TRBJ1-1 | TRBV5-4
TGTGCCAGTCGCCAGGGCCTAAACTATGGCTACACCTTC | CASRQGLNYGYTF | NA | NA | TRBJ1-2 | TRBV19
TGTGCCAGTAGTACATTCGCAGGGAACAATCAGCCCCAGCATTTT | CASSTFAGNNQPQHF | NA | NA | TRBJ1-5 | TRBV19
TGTGCCAGCAGTTTGCAAGGGGCCCACGAGCAGTACTTC | CASSLQGAHEQYF | NA | NA | TRBJ2-7 | TRBV28
TGCGCCAGCAGCCCGGGACAGGGGGTCCCCGGGGAGCTGTTTTTT | CASSPGQGVPGELFF | NA | TRBD1 | TRBJ2-2 | TRBV4-3
TGTGCCAGCTCGACAGGGCTCGTGGATGGCTACACCTTC | CASSTGLVDGYTF | few | TRBD1 | TRBJ1-2 | TRBV18
TGTGCCAGCAGTGGACAGGGGCGCCAGCCCCAGCATTTT | CASSGQGRQPQHF | NA | TRBD1 | TRBJ1-5 | TRBV27